Following are 24 T cell receptor beta chains from one sample sequenced in a study of cytomegalovirus exposure and HLA in healthy donors. The PCR was carried out with 60 Vbeta primers and 13 Jbeta primers. Libraries were prepared by immunoSEQ multiplex PCR; TCRdb keeps only in-frame clonotypes and omits some of them. The table lists more than 150,000 clones, around 76% of them singletons. The sample taken for sequencing was PBMCs. The receptors here all came from a middle-aged man in good health and CMV-seronegative.

The CDR3 DNA reads TGTGCCAGCCGGAGCTCCTACGAGCAGTACTTC. Translating gives CASRSSYEQYF. The rearrangement joins TRBV27 to TRBJ2-7; D gene uncertain. This CDR3 has 11 amino acids. Trimming took 8 bases from V and 0 from J, leaving 5 bases between them. In germline, CDR1 is MNHEY, CDR2 SMNVEV (reference sequence).

The rearrangement links TRBV5-8 to TRBJ2-7; 7 bases match TRBD1. The CDR3 spans 15 residues. The V gene's germline CDR1 is SGHTS and CDR2 YDEGEE. The J segment lost 6 bases and the V segment lost 4 bases, leaving 13 bases of the junction unmatched. CDR3 sequence: CASSKFRQGAVEQYF. CDR3 sequence (DNA): TGTGCCAGCAGCAAGTTTCGACAGGGTGCGGTCGAGCAGTACTTC. Full variable domain (outside the CDR3, taken from reference TRBV5-8 and TRBJ2-7): EAGVTQSPTHLIKTRGQQATLRCSPISGHTSVYWYQQALGLGLQFLLWYDEGEERNRGNFPPRFSGRQFPNYSSELNVNALELEDSALYLCASSKFRQGAVEQYFGPGTRLTVT.

The chain combines TRBV15 with TRBJ2-1, with TRBD1 as a possible D gene (6 bases). The germline gives CDR1 LNHNV, CDR2 YYDKDF (reference sequence). Trimming removed 4 bases from V and 8 bases from J, with 15 bases in between. CDR3 length: 14 residues. The CDR3 bases are TGTGCCACCAGCAAAGAACCCAGGGGCGATGAGCAGTTCTTC. This encodes CATSKEPRGDEQFF.

This clone was counted between two and nine times. The gene calls are TRBV2 and TRBJ2-7, with 11 bases identical to TRBD2. The CDR3 extends over 15 amino acids. Per the germline V gene, CDR1 is SNHLY and CDR2 is FYNNEI. The ends lost 4 bases at V and 6 bases at J; junction bases unmatched: 8. In nucleotides, the CDR3 is TGTGCCAGCAGTGGGTTAGCGGGAGGGCCTGGCGAGCAGTACTTC. Translated, it gives CASSGLAGGPGEQYF.

The genes are TRBV5-6 and TRBJ1-3, with a tentative D call TRBD1 (5 bases). This CDR3 has 15 residues. Trimming stripped 1 base from V and 1 base from J, with 9 bases between. Germline CDR1 SGHDT, CDR2 YYEEEE. CDR3 sequence reads: CASSLFRGSGNTIYF. The CDR3 DNA sequence: TGTGCCAGCAGCTTGTTCCGGGGGTCTGGAAACACCATATATTTT.

The chain recombines TRBV7-2 with TRBJ1-3, with D unclear. Germline CDR1 is SGHTA and CDR2 is FQGNSA. Trimming took off 2 bases at V and 4 bases at J, with 12 bases between the two ends. This CDR3 is built from 15 residues. CDR3 nucleotide sequence: TGTGCCAGCAGCTTATCTTCGGCGGGGGGAAACACCATATATTTT. Translation: CASSLSSAGGNTIYF. Together with reference TRBV7-2 and TRBJ1-3, the CDR3 gives the full variable domain: GAGVSQSPSNKVTEKGKDVELRCDPISGHTALYWYRQSLGQGLEFLIYFQGNSAPDKSGLPSDRFSAERTGGSVSTLTIQRTQQEDSAVYLCASSLSSAGGNTIYFGEGSWLTVV.

The V gene is TRBV6-9, the J gene TRBJ2-7; TRBD2 matches 7 bases. The CDR3 is 13 amino acids. V trimming: 7 bases; J trimming: 3 bases; junction bases outside the gene matches: 6. Germline V gene lookup returns CDR1 MNHGY and CDR2 SVAAGI. CDR3 sequence (DNA): TGTGCCAGCACCCCCGGGGGGATCTACGAGCAGTACTTC. Translating gives CASTPGGIYEQYF.

The sample holds a few counts of this clone. J is TRBJ2-2 and V is TRBV11-3, with D possibly being TRBD2 (6 bases). The CDR3 runs to 15 residues. The V gene lost 1 base and the J gene lost 4 bases, with 10 bases spanning the gap. CDR1 and CDR2 from the germline V gene are SGHNT and YENEEA. The CDR3 DNA reads as TGTGCCAGCAGCTTAGGAGGGAGGAGCACCGGGGAGCTGTTTTTT. Translating gives CASSLGGRSTGELFF.

The chain couples TRBV28 to TRBJ2-7; TRBD2 matches at 9 bases. Losses at the gene ends were 5 bases for V and 0 bases for J; bases not matched to a gene: 5. Germline loops: CDR1 MDHEN, CDR2 SYDVKM. This CDR3 spans 15 amino acids. The CDR3 here is CASSAAGGASYEQYF. The CDR3 DNA reads TGTGCCAGCAGTGCAGCGGGGGGCGCCTCCTACGAGCAGTACTTC.

For the CDR3, the DNA is TGTGCCATCATAAACGAAGATGCCCCGGACGAGCAGTACTTC. As protein: CAIINEDAPDEQYF. The rearrangement joins TRBV10-3 to TRBJ2-7; no reliable D call. Between the trimmed V and J ends, which lost 7 bases and 5 bases, there was a span of 18 bases. This CDR3 spans 14 amino acids. Germline V lookup: CDR1 ENHRY, CDR2 SYGVKD.

The gene calls are TRBV6-5 and TRBJ1-1, with 8 bases matching TRBD1. V shed 5 bases and J 6 bases; nucleotides not matched to a gene: 8. CDR3 size: 14 residues. Per germline, CDR1 MNHEY and CDR2 SVGAGI. CDR3 coding DNA: TGTGCCAGCAGTGAGACAGGGGCCCGCGCTGAAGCTTTCTTT. It specifies CASSETGARAEAFF.

This chain joins TRBV9 and TRBJ1-1; a weak D match, TRBD1 (6 bases). Germline-derived CDR1 and CDR2 are SGDLS and YYNGEE. This CDR3 is 15 amino acids long. V lost 1 base and J lost 5, with 15 bases in between. CDR3 protein: CASSVHLSRGTEAFF. CDR3 nucleotides: TGTGCCAGCAGCGTACACCTTTCAAGGGGGACTGAAGCTTTCTTT.

V gene TRBV6-5 combines with J gene TRBJ2-7; 9 bases agree with TRBD1. The J segment lost 2 bases and the V segment lost 6 bases, leaving 5 bases of the junction unmatched. CDR3 length: 14 residues. Germline CDR1 MNHEY, CDR2 SVGAGI. The CDR3 spells CASSLTGGPYEQYF. The CDR3 DNA is TGTGCCAGCAGCTTAACAGGGGGCCCCTACGAGCAGTACTTC.

The J gene is TRBJ2-5, the V gene TRBV18; 8 positions agree with TRBD1. J was trimmed by 5 bases and V by 0 bases; bases with no gene match: 2. The CDR3 extends over 14 amino acids. The germline V gene has CDR1 KGHSH and CDR2 LQKENI. Here the CDR3 DNA reads TGTGCCAGCTCACCACCGACAGGGGTGGAGACCCAGTACTTC. Protein product: CASSPPTGVETQYF.

The rearrangement links TRBV6-6 to TRBJ2-7; 10 bases agree with TRBD2. The germline V gene encodes CDR1 MNHNY and CDR2 SVGAGI (reference sequence). The CDR3 covers 14 residues. With 6 bases clipped from V and 3 bases from J, the junction kept 5 bases outside the gene matches. The CDR3, as DNA: TGTGCCAGCAGCCCTAGCGGGAGTAGCTACGAGCAGTACTTC. It yields the protein CASSPSGSSYEQYF.

This clone was observed a few times. The chain carries TRBV18 and TRBJ2-2; 9 bases fit TRBD1. This CDR3 is 16 amino acids long. V shed 9 bases and J 4 bases; nucleotides not matched to a gene: 12. Germline V gene lookup returns CDR1 KGHSH and CDR2 LQKENI. The CDR3 loop is CASPEPGQGATGELFF. CDR3 sequence (DNA): TGTGCCAGTCCAGAGCCGGGACAGGGCGCCACCGGGGAGCTGTTTTTT. Together with reference TRBV18 and TRBJ2-2, the CDR3 gives the full variable domain: NAGVMQNPRHLVRRRGQEARLRCSPMKGHSHVYWYRQLPEEGLKFMVYLQKENIIDESGMPKERFSAEFPKEGPSILRIQQVVRGDSAAYFCASPEPGQGATGELFFGEGSRLTVL.

V is TRBV19 and J is TRBJ2-1; 8 bases agree with TRBD1. The length of the CDR3 is 13 residues. Germline V gene sequence: CDR1 LNHDA, CDR2 SQIVND (reference sequence). V lost 4 bases, J lost 7 bases, and 3 bases stayed unmatched. The CDR3 coding sequence is TGTGCCAGTAGTAAGACAGGGGTAAATGAGCAGTTCTTC. Amino acids: CASSKTGVNEQFF.

V and J are TRBV4-2 and TRBJ1-4, with D possibly matching TRBD1 (5 bases). Germline V gene lookup returns CDR1 LGHNA and CDR2 YNFKEQ. Trimming pared 4 bases from V and 4 bases from J, leaving 10 bases between. This CDR3 comprises 14 residues. CDR3 sequence reads: CASSPAQGNEKLFF. For the CDR3, the DNA is TGTGCCAGCAGCCCGGCGCAGGGTAATGAAAAACTGTTTTTT.

The chain joins TRBV29-1 to TRBJ2-7, with 11 bases matching TRBD1. Germline V gene sequence: CDR1 SQVTM, CDR2 ANQGSEA. This CDR3 region has 13 residues. V was pared by 1 base and J by 6 bases, with 2 bases of the junction left unmatched. Written as DNA, the CDR3 is TGCAGCGTTGAAGGTGGACAGGGGGCCGAGCAGTACTTC. Amino acids: CSVEGGQGAEQYF.

This clone is a singleton in its sample. This chain links TRBV28 with TRBJ1-2; TRBD1 might be the D (5 bases). This CDR3 region has 14 residues. The germline CDR1 and CDR2 sequences are MDHEN and SYDVKM. The germline V and J ends were trimmed by 8 bases and 4 bases, with 17 bases remaining between them. The CDR3: CASGLKQATYGYTF. CDR3 bases: TGTGCCAGCGGGCTAAAACAGGCGACCTATGGCTACACCTTC.

The V gene is TRBV4-3, the J gene TRBJ2-7, with D uncertain. V lost 4 bases and J lost 3, with 16 bases in between. The CDR3 is 15 residues long. Germline V gene lookup returns CDR1 LGHNA and CDR2 YSLEER. The CDR3 region has the DNA TGCGCCAGCAGCCCCGCGATATTCCCTCTCTACGAGCAGTACTTC. Amino acids: CASSPAIFPLYEQYF.

The J gene is TRBJ2-3, the V gene TRBV28, with 10 bases identical to TRBD1. From germline, CDR1 is MDHEN and CDR2 SYDVKM. J lost 6 bases, V lost 4 bases, and 7 bases had no gene match. This CDR3 region has 15 residues. The CDR3 spells CASSSLDRGSDTQYF. For the CDR3, the DNA is TGTGCCAGCAGTTCGCTGGACAGGGGGAGCGATACGCAGTATTTT. Together with reference TRBV28 and TRBJ2-3, the CDR3 gives the full variable domain: DVKVTQSSRYLVKRTGEKVFLECVQDMDHENMFWYRQDPGLGLRLIYFSYDVKMKEKGDIPEGYSVSREKKERFSLILESASTNQTSMYLCASSSLDRGSDTQYFGPGTRLTVL.

This rearrangement joins TRBV5-6 to TRBJ1-4; 7 nucleotides align to TRBD1. The V gene end was trimmed by 4 bases and the J gene end by 3 bases; junction bases not matched to a gene: 12. The CDR3 has 17 residues. Germline CDR1 is SGHDT and CDR2 is YYEEEE. The CDR3: CASSRVGGAGSNEKLFF. The CDR3 nucleotides read TGTGCCAGCAGCAGGGTAGGGGGCGCGGGGTCTAATGAAAAACTGTTTTTT.

The rearrangement links TRBV28 to TRBJ1-5; 7 nucleotides line up with TRBD1. The CDR3 is 14 amino acids. CDR1 is MDHEN, CDR2 SYDVKM, per germline. V gave up 6 bases and J gave up 7 bases; unmatched junction bases: 9. The chain's CDR3 is CASRPQGPRQPQHF. The CDR3 DNA is TGTGCCAGCAGACCACAGGGGCCCAGGCAGCCCCAGCATTTT.